This T cell receptor beta chain was recorded in a study of metastatic and nonmetastatic thyroid tumors. Study as a whole: Blood and tumor or nodule tissue repertoires from malignant and benign thyroid patients were compared.

This clone was detected a few times. A junction end diverges from the germline sequence, so it may reflect a read error. Per the original methods: Researchers built a distant-metastasis classifier for papillary thyroid cancer that drew on CDR3 differences across clinicopathological groups. TCRdb re-called the PCR reads with MiXCR. None of the V and J calls come from the authors' own analysis; TCRdb made them. The sample yields 20,000 to 30,000 clones, 10% to 15% seen once. The CDR3 contains 15 residues. The V gene's germline CDR1 is MNHNS and CDR2 SASEGT. Thyroid surgery took place with no prior treatment in any patient.

The TCR comes from a female donor with papillary thyroid cancer or a benign thyroid nodule (not recorded which). Some clones in this sample may be carry-over from other donors' samples. This chain links TRBV6-1 with TRBJ1-6; tentative D call: TRBD1 (5 bases). Sequenced: blood. CDR3 DNA sequence: TGTGCCAGTAGCCCCTTAAGGGGTGCAAATTCACCCCCCCACTTT. This sequence encodes CASSPLRGANSPPHF.